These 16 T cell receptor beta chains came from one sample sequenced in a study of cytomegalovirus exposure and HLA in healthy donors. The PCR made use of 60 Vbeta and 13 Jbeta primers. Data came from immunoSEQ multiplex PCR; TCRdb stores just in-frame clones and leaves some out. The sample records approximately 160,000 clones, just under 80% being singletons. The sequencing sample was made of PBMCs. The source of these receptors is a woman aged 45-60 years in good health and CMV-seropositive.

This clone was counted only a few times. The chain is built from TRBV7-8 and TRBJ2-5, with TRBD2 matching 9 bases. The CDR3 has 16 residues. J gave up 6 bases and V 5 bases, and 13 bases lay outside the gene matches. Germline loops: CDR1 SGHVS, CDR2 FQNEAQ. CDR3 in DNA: TGTGCCAGCAGCCGTGGTCCGGGACTAGCCAACCAGACCCAGTACTTC. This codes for CASSRGPGLANQTQYF.

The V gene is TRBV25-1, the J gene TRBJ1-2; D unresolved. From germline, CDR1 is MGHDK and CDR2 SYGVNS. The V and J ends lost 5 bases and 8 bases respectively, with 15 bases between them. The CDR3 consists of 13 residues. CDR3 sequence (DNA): TGTGCCAGCAGTCCAACGGGCGCGGGGGGCTACACCTTC. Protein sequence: CASSPTGAGGYTF.

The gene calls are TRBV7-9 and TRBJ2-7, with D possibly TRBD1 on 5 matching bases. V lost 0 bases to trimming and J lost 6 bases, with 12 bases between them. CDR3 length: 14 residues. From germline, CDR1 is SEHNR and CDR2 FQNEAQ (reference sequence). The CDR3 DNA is TGTGCCAGCAGCTTAGCAGGCAGGGTAACCGAGCAGTACTTC. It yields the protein CASSLAGRVTEQYF.

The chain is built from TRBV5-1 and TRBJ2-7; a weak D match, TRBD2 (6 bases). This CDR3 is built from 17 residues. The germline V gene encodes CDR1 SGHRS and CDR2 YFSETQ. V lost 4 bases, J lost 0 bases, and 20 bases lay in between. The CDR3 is CASSPRGSNRISYEQYF. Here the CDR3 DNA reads TGCGCCAGCAGCCCACGGGGGAGTAACAGGATCTCCTACGAGCAGTACTTC.

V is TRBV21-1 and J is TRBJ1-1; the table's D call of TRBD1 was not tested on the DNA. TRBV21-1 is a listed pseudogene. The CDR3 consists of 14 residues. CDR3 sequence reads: CASSTQQVHPEAFF. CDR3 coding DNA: TGTGCCAGCAGCACCCAACAGGTACACCCTGAAGCTTTCTTT.

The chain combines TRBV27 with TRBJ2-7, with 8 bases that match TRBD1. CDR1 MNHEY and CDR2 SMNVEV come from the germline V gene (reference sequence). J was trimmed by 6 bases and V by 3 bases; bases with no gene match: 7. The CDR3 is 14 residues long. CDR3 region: CASSFLGQAREQYF. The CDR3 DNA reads TGTGCCAGCAGTTTCCTGGGACAGGCGCGCGAGCAGTACTTC.

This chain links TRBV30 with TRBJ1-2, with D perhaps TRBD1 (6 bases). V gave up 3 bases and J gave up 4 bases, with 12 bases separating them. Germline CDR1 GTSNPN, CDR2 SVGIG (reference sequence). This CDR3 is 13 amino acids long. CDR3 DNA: TGTGCCTGGAGAGAACAGGGCCTCTATGGCTACACCTTC. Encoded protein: CAWREQGLYGYTF. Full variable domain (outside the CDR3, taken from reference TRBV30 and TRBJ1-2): SQTIHQWPATLVQPVGSPLSLECTVEGTSNPNLYWYRQAAGRGLQLLFYSVGIGQISSEVPQNLSASRPQDRQFILSSKKLLLSDSGFYLCAWREQGLYGYTFGSGTRLTVV.

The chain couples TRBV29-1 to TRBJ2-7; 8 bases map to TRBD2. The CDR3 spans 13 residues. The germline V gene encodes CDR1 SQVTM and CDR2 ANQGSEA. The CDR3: CSSSNGGGYEQYF. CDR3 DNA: TGCAGTTCCTCGAACGGGGGGGGCTACGAGCAGTACTTC.

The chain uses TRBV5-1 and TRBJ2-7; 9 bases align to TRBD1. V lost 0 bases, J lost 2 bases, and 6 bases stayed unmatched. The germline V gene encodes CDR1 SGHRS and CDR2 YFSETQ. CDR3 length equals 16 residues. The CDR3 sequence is CASSLVRDRAAYEQYF. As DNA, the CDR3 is TGCGCCAGCAGCTTGGTCCGGGACAGGGCTGCCTACGAGCAGTACTTC.

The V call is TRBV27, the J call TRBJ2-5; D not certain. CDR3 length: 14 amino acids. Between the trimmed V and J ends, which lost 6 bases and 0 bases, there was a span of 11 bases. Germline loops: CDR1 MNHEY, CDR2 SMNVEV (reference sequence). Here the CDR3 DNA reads TGTGCCAGCAGCCCCTACGGGTACCAAGAGACCCAGTACTTC. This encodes CASSPYGYQETQYF.

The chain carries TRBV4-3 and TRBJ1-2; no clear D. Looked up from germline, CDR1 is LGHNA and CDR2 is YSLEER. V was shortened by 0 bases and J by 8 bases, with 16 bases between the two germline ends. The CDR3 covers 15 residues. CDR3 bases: TGCGCCAGCAGCCAAGATCTTTTCGGCGGCGGAGGCTACACCTTC. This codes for CASSQDLFGGGGYTF.

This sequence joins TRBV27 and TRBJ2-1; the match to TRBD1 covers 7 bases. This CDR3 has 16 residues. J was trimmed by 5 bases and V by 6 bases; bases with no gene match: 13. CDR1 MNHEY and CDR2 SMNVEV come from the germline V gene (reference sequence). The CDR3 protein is CASRLNFRDRHNEQFF. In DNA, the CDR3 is TGTGCCAGCAGGCTCAACTTCCGGGACAGACACAATGAGCAGTTCTTC.

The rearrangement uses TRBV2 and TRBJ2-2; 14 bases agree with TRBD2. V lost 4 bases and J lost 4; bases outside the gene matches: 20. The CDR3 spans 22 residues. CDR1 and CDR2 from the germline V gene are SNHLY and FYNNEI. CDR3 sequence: CASSVSATGDGLAGGTTGELFF. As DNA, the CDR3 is TGTGCCAGCAGTGTAAGCGCAACGGGGGACGGACTAGCGGGAGGAACCACCGGGGAGCTGTTTTTT.

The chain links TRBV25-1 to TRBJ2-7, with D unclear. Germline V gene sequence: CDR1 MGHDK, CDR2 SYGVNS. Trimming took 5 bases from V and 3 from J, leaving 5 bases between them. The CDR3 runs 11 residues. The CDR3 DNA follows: TGTGCCAGCAGTCTCAGCTACGAGCAGTACTTC. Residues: CASSLSYEQYF.

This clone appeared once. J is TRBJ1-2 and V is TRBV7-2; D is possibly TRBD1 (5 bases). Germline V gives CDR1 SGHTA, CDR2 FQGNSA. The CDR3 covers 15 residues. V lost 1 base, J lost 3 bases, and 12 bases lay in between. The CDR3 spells CASSLGSGFDYGYTF. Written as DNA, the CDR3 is TGTGCCAGCAGCTTAGGGTCAGGGTTTGACTATGGCTACACCTTC.

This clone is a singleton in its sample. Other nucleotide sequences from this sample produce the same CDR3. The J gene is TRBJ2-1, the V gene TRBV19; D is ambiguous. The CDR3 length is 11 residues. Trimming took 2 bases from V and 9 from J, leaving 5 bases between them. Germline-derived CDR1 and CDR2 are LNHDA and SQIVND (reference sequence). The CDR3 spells CASSIRSEQFF. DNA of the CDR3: TGTGCCAGTAGTATACGGAGTGAGCAGTTCTTC.